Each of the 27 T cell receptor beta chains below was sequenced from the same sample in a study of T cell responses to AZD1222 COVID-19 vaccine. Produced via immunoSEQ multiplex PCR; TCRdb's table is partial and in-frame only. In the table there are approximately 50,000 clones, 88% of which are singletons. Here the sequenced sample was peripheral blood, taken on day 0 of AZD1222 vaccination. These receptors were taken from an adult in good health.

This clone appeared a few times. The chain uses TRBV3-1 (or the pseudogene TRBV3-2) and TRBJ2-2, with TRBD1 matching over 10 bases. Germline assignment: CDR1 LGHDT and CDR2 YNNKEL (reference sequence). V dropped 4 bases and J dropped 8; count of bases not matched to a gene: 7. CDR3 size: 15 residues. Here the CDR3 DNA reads TGTGCCAGCAGCCCCAGACAGGGGGCTCCAGGGGAGCTGTTTTTT. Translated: CASSPRQGAPGELFF.

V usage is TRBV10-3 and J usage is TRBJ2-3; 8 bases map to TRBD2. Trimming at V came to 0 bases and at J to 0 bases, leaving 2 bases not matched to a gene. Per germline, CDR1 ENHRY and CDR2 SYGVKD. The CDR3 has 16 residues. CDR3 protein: CAISESASGSTDTQYF. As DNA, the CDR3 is TGTGCCATCAGTGAGTCGGCTAGCGGGAGCACAGATACGCAGTATTTT.

The CDR3 loop is CAWTPSGRSYEQYF. CDR3 coding DNA: TGTGCCTGGACCCCTAGCGGGAGATCCTACGAGCAGTACTTC. The chain has TRBV30 and TRBJ2-7; 10 bases are shared with TRBD2. Germline CDR1 GTSNPN, CDR2 SVGIG (reference sequence). CDR3 length equals 14 residues. Trimming cost V 4 bases and J 1 base; bases outside gene matches: 4.

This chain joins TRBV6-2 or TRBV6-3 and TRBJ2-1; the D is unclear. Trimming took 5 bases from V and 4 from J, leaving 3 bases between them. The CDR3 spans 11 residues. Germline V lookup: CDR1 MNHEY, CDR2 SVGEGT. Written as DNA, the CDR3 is TGTGCCAGCAGTATATACAATGAGCAGTTCTTC. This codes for CASSIYNEQFF.

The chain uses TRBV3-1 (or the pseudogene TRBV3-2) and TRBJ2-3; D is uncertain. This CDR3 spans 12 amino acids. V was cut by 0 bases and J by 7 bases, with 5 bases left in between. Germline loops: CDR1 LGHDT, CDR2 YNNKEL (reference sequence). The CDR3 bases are TGTGCCAGCAGCCAAGACGCACATACGCAGTATTTT. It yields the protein CASSQDAHTQYF.

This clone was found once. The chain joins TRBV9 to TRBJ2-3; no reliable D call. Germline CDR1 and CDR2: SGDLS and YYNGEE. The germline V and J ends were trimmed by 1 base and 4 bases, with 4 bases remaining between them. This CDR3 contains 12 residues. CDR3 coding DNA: TGTGCCAGCAGCGTAAGTTCAGATACGCAGTATTTT. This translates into CASSVSSDTQYF. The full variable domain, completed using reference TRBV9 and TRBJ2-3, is DSGVTQTPKHLITATGQRVTLRCSPRSGDLSVYWYQQSLDQGLQFLIQYYNGEERAKGNILERFSAQQFPDLHSELNLSSLELGDSALYFCASSVSSDTQYFGPGTRLTVL.

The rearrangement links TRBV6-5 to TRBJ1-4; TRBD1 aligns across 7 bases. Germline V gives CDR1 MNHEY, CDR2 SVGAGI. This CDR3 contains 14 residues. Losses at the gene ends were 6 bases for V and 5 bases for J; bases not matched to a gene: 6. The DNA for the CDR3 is TGTGCCAGCAGCCCCGACAGGGTCAATGAAAAACTGTTTTTT. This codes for CASSPDRVNEKLFF.

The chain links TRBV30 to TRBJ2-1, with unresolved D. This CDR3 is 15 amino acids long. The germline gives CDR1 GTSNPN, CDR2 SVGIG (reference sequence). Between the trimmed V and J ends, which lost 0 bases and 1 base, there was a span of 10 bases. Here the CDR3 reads CAWSVLRVSYNEQFF. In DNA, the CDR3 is TGTGCCTGGAGTGTACTTAGGGTATCCTACAATGAGCAGTTCTTC.

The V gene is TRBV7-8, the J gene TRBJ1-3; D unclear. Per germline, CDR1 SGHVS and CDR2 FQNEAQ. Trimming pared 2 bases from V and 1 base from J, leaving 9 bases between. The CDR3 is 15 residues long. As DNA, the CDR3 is TGTGCCAGCAGCTTAACTCTGGGGTCTGGAAACACCATATATTTT. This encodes CASSLTLGSGNTIYF.

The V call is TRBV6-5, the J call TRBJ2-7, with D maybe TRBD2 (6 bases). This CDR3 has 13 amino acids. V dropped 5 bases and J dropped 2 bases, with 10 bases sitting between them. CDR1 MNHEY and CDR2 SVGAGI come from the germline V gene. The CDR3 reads CASSRETTYEQYF. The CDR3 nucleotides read TGTGCCAGCAGTCGGGAGACCACCTACGAGCAGTACTTC.

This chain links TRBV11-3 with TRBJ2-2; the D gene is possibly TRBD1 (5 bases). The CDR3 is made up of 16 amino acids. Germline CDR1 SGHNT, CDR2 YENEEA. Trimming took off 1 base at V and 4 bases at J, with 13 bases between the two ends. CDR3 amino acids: CASSLAQASSTGELFF. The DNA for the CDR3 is TGTGCCAGCAGCTTAGCACAGGCCAGTTCCACCGGGGAGCTGTTTTTT.

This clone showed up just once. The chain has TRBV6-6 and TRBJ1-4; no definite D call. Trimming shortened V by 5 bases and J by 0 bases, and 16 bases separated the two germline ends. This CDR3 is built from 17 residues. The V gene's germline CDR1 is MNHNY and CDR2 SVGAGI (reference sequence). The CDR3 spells CASSQSGALATNEKLFF. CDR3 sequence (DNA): TGTGCCAGCAGTCAATCAGGTGCCCTTGCAACTAATGAAAAACTGTTTTTT.

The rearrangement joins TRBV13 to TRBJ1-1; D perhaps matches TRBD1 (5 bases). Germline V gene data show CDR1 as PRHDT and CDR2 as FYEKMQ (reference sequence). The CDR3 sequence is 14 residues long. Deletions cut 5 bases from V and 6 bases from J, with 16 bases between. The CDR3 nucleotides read TGTGCCAGCAGCCTCTCCGGGACTCGCGCTGAAGCTTTCTTT. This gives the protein CASSLSGTRAEAFF.

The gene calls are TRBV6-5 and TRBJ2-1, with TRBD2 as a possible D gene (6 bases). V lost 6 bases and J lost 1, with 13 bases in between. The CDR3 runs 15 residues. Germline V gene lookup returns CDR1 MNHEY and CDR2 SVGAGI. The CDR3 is CASRRDDSSYNEQFF. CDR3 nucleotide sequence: TGTGCCAGCAGGCGGGACGATTCTTCCTACAATGAGCAGTTCTTC.

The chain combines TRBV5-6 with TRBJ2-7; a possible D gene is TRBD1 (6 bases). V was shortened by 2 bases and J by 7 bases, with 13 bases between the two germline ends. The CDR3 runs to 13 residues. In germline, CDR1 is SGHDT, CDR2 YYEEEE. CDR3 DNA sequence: TGTGCCAGCAGCTTCGACAGGAACCTGGAGCAGTACTTC. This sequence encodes CASSFDRNLEQYF.

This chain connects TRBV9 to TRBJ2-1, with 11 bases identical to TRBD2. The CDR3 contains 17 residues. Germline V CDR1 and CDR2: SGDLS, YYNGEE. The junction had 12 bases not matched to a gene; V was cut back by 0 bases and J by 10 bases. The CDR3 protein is CASSVGRSGRALGEQFF. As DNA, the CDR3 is TGTGCCAGCAGCGTAGGGCGTAGCGGGAGGGCCCTCGGGGAGCAGTTCTTC.

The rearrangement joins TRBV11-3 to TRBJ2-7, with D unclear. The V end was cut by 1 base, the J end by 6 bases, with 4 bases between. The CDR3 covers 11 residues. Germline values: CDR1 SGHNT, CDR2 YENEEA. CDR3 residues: CASSLAREQYF. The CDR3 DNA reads TGTGCCAGCAGCTTAGCTCGCGAGCAGTACTTC.

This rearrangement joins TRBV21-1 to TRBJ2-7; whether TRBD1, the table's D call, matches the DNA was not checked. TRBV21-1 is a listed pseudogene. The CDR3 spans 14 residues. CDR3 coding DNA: TGTGCCAGCAGTAACAGGGATATCCTCTACGAGCAGTACTTC. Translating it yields CASSNRDILYEQYF.

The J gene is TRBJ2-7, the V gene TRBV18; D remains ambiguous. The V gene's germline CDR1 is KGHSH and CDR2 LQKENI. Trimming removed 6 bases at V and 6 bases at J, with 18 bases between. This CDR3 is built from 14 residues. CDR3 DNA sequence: TGTGCCAGCTCCTGGGCCGATCACAATGGCGAGCAGTACTTC. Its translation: CASSWADHNGEQYF.

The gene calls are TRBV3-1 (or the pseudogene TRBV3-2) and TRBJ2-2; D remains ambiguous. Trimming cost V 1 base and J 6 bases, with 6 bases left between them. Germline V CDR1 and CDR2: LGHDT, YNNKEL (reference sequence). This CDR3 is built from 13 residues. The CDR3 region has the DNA TGTGCCAGCAGCCAAGGACGCCCCGGGGAGCTGTTTTTT. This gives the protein CASSQGRPGELFF.

The CDR3 sequence is CASSPLLGGETQYF. For the CDR3, the DNA is TGTGCCAGCAGTCCGTTACTGGGAGGAGAGACCCAGTACTTC. The chain links TRBV6-5 to TRBJ2-5; D might be TRBD2 (6 bases). Between the trimmed V and J ends, which lost 5 bases and 4 bases, there was a span of 14 bases. The CDR3 is 14 residues long. Germline V CDR1 and CDR2: MNHEY, SVGAGI.

The DNA of the CDR3 is TGTGCCAGCAGCCAGGCCCGCCAAGGGACCATATATTTT. Residues: CASSQARQGTIYF. This chain uses TRBV3-1 (or the pseudogene TRBV3-2) with TRBJ1-3, with D uncertain. V dropped 3 bases and J dropped 10 bases, with 13 bases sitting between them. CDR3 length: 13 amino acids. Germline V CDR1 and CDR2: LGHDT, YNNKEL (reference sequence).

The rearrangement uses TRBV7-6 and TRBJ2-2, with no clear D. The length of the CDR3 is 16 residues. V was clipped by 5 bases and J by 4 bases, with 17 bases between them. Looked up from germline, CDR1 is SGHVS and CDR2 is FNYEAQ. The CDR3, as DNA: TGTGCCAGCAGCCAACGAGTGCTTCCGGGCACCGGGGAGCTGTTTTTT. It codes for CASSQRVLPGTGELFF.

The CDR3 coding sequence is TGTGCCAGCTCACCTCGGACTAGCGGGAGGACCCACGAGCAGTACTTC. Amino acids: CASSPRTSGRTHEQYF. The V and J genes are TRBV18 and TRBJ2-7, with 14 bases that match TRBD2. After removal of 3 bases from V and 5 bases from J, the junction contained 6 bases not matched to a gene. The CDR3 is 16 amino acids. Germline-derived CDR1 and CDR2 are KGHSH and LQKENI.

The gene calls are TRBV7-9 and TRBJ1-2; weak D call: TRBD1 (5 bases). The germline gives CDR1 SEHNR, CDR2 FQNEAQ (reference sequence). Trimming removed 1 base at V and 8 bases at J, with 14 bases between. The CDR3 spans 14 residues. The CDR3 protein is CASSLGTGVEGYTF. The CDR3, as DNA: TGTGCCAGCAGCTTAGGTACAGGAGTGGAAGGCTACACCTTC.

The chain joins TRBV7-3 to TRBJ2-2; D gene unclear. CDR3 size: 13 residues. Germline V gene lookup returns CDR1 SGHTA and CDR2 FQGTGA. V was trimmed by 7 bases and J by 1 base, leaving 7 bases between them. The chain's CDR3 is CASTGMNTGELFF. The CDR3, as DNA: TGTGCCAGCACCGGAATGAACACCGGGGAGCTGTTTTTT.

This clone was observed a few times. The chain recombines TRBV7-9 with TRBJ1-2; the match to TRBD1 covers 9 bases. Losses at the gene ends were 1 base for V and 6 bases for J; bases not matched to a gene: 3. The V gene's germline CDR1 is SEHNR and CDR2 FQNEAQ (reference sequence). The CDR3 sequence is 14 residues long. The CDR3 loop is CASSLGGTGNGYTF. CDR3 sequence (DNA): TGTGCCAGCAGCTTAGGGGGGACAGGGAATGGCTACACCTTC.